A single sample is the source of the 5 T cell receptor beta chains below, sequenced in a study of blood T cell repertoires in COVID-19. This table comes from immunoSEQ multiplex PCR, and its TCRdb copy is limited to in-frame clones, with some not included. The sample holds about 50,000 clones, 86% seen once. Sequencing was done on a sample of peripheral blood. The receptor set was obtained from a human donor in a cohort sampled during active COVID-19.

CDR3 sequence (DNA): TGTGCCAGTAGTATAGGCCCGATTAGGGGTGAAAAACTGTTTTTT. It encodes CASSIGPIRGEKLFF. The J gene is TRBJ1-4, the V gene TRBV19, with D possibly matching TRBD1 (5 bases). Germline V lookup: CDR1 LNHDA, CDR2 SQIVND (reference sequence). V gave up 1 base and J gave up 7 bases, with 13 bases separating them. The CDR3 totals 15 residues.

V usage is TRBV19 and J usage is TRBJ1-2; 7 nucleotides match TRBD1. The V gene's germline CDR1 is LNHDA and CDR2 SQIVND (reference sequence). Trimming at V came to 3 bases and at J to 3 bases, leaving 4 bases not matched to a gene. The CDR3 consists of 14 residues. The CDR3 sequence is CASSMGRGDYGYTF. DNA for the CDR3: TGTGCCAGTAGTATGGGCAGGGGGGACTATGGCTACACCTTC.

The CDR3 protein is CASSLGQHSNQPQHF. CDR3 bases: TGTGCCAGCAGCCTTGGACAGCATAGCAATCAGCCCCAGCATTTT. The chain links TRBV7-2 to TRBJ1-5; TRBD1 is a possible D gene (6 bases). Trimming removed 5 bases from V and 0 bases from J, with 11 bases in between. The CDR3 has 15 residues. The germline gives CDR1 SGHTA, CDR2 FQGNSA.

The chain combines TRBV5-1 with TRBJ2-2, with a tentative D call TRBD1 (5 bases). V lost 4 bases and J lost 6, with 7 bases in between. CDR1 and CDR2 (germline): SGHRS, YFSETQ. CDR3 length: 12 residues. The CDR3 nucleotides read TGCGCCAGCAGCAGGGGATCCGGGGAGCTGTTTTTT. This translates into CASSRGSGELFF.

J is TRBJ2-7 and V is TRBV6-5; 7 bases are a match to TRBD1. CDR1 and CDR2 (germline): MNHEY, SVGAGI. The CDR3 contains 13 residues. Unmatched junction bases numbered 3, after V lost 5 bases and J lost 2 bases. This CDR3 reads CASSRTGPYEQYF. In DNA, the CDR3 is TGTGCCAGCAGTCGGACAGGTCCCTACGAGCAGTACTTC.